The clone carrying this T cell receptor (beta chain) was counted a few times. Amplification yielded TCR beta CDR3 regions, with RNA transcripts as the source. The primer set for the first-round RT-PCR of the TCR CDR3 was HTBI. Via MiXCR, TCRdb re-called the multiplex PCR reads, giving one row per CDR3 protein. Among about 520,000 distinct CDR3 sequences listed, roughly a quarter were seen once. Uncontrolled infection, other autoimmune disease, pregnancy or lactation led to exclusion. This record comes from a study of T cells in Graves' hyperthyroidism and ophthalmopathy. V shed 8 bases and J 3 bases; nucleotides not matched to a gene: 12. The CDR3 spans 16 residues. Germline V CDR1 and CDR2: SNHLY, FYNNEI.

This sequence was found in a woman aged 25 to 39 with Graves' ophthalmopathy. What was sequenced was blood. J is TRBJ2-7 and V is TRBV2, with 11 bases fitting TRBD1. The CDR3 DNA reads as TGTGCCAGCGACGAGATGCCGGGACAGGGGGACTACGAGCAGTACTTC. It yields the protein CASDEMPGQGDYEQYF.